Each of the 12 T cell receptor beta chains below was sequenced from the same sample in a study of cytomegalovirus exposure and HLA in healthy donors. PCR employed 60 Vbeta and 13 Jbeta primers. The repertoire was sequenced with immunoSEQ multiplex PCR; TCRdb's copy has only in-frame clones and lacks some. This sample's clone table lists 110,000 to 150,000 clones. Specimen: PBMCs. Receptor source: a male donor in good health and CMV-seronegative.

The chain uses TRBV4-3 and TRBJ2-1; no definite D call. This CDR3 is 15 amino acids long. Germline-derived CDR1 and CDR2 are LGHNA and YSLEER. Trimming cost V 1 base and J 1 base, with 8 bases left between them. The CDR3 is CASSQGAPSYNEQFF. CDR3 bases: TGCGCCAGCAGCCAAGGCGCCCCGTCCTACAATGAGCAGTTCTTC.

The CDR3 nucleotides are TGTGCCAGCAGCTTGCCTCCGGGACAGGGGACGGAAGCTTTCTTT. This gives the protein CASSLPPGQGTEAFF. The chain uses TRBV7-8 and TRBJ1-1, with 10 bases aligning to TRBD1. This CDR3 is built from 15 residues. The V segment lost 3 bases and the J segment 8 bases; nucleotides outside the gene matches: 9. The germline V gene encodes CDR1 SGHVS and CDR2 FQNEAQ.

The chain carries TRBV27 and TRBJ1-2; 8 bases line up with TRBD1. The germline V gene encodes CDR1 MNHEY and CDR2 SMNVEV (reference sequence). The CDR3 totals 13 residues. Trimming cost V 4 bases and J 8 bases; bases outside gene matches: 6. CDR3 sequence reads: CASSWSPGGGYTF. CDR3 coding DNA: TGTGCCAGCAGTTGGTCCCCAGGGGGCGGCTACACCTTC.

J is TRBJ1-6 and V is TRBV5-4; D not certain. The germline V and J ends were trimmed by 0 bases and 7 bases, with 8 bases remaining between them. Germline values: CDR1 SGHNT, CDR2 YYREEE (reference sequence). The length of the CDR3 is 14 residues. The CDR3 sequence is CASSLDSINSPLHF. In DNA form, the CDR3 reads TGTGCCAGCAGCTTGGACAGCATAAATTCACCCCTCCACTTT.

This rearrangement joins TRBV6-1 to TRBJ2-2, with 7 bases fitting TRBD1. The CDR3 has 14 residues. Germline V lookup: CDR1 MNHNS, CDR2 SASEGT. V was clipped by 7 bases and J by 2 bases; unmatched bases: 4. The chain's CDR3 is CASNGQVNTGELFF. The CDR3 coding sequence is TGTGCCAGCAACGGACAGGTTAACACCGGGGAGCTGTTTTTT.

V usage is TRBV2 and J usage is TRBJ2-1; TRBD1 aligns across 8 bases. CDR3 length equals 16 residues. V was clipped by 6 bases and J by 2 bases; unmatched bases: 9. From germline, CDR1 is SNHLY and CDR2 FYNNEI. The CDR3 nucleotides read TGTGCCAGCAGACGCGGACAGGGAGTTCCCTACAATGAGCAGTTCTTC. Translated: CASRRGQGVPYNEQFF.

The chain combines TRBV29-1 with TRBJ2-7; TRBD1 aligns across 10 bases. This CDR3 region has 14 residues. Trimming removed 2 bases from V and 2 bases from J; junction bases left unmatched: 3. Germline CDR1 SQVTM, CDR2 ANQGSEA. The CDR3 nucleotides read TGCAGCGTTGAAACCGACAGGGGGCCCTACGAGCAGTACTTC. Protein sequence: CSVETDRGPYEQYF.

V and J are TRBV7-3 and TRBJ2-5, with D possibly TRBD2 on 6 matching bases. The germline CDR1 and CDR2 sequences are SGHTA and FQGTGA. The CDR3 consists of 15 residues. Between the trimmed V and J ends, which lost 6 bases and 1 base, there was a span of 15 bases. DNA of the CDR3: TGTGCCAGCAGAGCTACCGGGACTTCCCAAGAGACCCAGTACTTC. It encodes CASRATGTSQETQYF.

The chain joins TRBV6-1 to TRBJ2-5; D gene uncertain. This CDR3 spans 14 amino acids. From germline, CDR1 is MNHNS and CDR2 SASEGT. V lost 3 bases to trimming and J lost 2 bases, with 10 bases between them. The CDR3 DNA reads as TGTGCCAGCAGTGATAATTACGGTCAAGAGACCCAGTACTTC. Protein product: CASSDNYGQETQYF.

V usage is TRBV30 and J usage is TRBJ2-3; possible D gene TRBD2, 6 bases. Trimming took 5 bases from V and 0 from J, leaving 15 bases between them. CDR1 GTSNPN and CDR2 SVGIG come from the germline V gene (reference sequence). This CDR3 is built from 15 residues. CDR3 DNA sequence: TGTGCCTGGGCAGCCGGGACTCGAAGCACAGATACGCAGTATTTT. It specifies CAWAAGTRSTDTQYF.

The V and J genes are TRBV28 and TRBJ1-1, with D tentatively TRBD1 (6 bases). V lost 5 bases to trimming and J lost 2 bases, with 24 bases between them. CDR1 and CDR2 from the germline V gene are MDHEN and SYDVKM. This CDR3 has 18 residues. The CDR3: CASSGWTAALAYNTEAFF. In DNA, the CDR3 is TGTGCCAGCAGTGGGTGGACAGCCGCTTTAGCTTATAACACTGAAGCTTTCTTT.

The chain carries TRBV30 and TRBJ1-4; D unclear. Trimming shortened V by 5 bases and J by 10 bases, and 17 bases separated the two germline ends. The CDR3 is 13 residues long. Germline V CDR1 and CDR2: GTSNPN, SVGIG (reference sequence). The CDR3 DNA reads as TGTGCCTGGCTTGGTCGCTCGGGTGGAAAACTGTTTTTT. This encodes CAWLGRSGGKLFF.